One T cell receptor (beta chain) is described in this entry. The sample comes from a study of blood T cell repertoires in COVID-19. The overall study: Spain, Italy and the United States supplied samples that represented acute and convalescent COVID-19.

The protocol was immunoSEQ multiplex PCR, while the TCRdb copy is restricted to in-frame clones and leaves out a portion. The table includes 130,000 or so clones, around nine tenths detected once. The germline V gene has CDR1 SGHKS and CDR2 YYEKEE (reference sequence). CDR3 length: 13 residues. V was cut by 3 bases and J by 1 base, with 6 bases left in between. The rearrangement links TRBV5-5 to TRBJ2-3, with D possibly being TRBD1 (5 bases). The receptor's source is a man aged 50 to 60 with active or convalescent COVID-19. Material for sequencing was peripheral blood. The CDR3 nucleotides are TGTGCCAGCAGCTCACAGGGCACAGATACGCAGTATTTT. Its translation: CASSSQGTDTQYF.